These 17 T cell receptor beta chains share one sample of origin, sequenced in a study of early T cells in non-severe SARS-CoV-2 infection. TCRdb passed the 5' RACE reads through MiXCR, listing each CDR3 protein once. The data hold tens of thousands of distinct CDR3 sequences, with 8.7% observed a single time. The specimen comprised whole blood, sampled at baseline. These receptors originate from an adult who was a healthcare worker with PCR-confirmed SARS-CoV-2 infection or an uninfected control (not recorded which).

This clonotype was seen at least ten times. The rearrangement links TRBV6-1 to TRBJ1-1; D is unclear. CDR1 is MNHNS, CDR2 SASEGT, per germline. The CDR3 is made up of 15 amino acids. V dropped 2 bases and J dropped 0 bases, with 10 bases sitting between them. The chain's CDR3 is CASSEKWQLNTEAFF. CDR3 nucleotide sequence: TGTGCCAGCAGTGAAAAGTGGCAGTTGAACACTGAAGCTTTCTTT.

This clonotype appeared a few times. The gene calls are TRBV18 and TRBJ1-1; D is ambiguous. The V gene's germline CDR1 is KGHSH and CDR2 LQKENI. The V and J ends lost 3 bases and 6 bases respectively, with 11 bases between them. The CDR3 has 13 amino acids. CDR3 DNA: TGTGCCAGCTCACCCGGACTGTACTCTGAAGCTTTCTTT. Its translation: CASSPGLYSEAFF.

This clonotype was observed a few times. The chain recombines TRBV7-9 with TRBJ1-1; D gene unclear. The V gene lost 1 base and the J gene lost 0 bases, with 3 bases spanning the gap. CDR1 and CDR2 from the germline V gene are SEHNR and FQNEAQ (reference sequence). This CDR3 spans 13 amino acids. As DNA, the CDR3 is TGTGCCAGCAGCTTAGTCCTGAACACTGAAGCTTTCTTT. Its protein is CASSLVLNTEAFF.

There are a few counts of this clonotype. V gene TRBV11-2 combines with J gene TRBJ1-1; D not certain. Germline lookup yields CDR1 SGHAT and CDR2 FQNNGV. V lost 1 base to trimming and J lost 3 bases, with 12 bases between them. The CDR3 consists of 15 residues. CDR3 DNA: TGTGCCAGCAGCTTAGGGCGGAATTTGGACACTGAAGCTTTCTTT. The encoded protein is CASSLGRNLDTEAFF. Combining the CDR3 with reference TRBV11-2 and TRBJ1-1 gives the whole variable domain EAGVAQSPRYKIIEKRQSVAFWCNPISGHATLYWYQQILGQGPKLLIQFQNNGVVDDSQLPKDRFSAERLKGVDSTLKIQPAKLEDSAVYLCASSLGRNLDTEAFFGQGTRLTVV.

The rearrangement uses TRBV12-5 and TRBJ2-7; 8 positions match TRBD2. Trimming at V came to 2 bases and at J to 3 bases, leaving 21 bases not matched to a gene. Looked up from germline, CDR1 is LGHNT and CDR2 is FRNRAP. This CDR3 has 20 residues. CDR3 loop: CASGLTPYPQRAGGHYEQYF. CDR3 bases: TGTGCTAGTGGTTTGACACCTTACCCTCAACGGGCGGGGGGCCACTACGAGCAGTACTTC.

This clonotype was seen only a few times. DNA for the CDR3: TGTGCCAGCAGTTTCCCGGCCACGGGCTCACCCCTCCACTTT. Amino acid sequence: CASSFPATGSPLHF. The chain uses TRBV6-5 and TRBJ1-6; D not certain. The CDR3 has 14 amino acids. Per the germline V gene, CDR1 is MNHEY and CDR2 is SVGAGI. The V gene lost 4 bases and the J gene lost 10 bases, with 14 bases spanning the gap.

This clonotype occurred a few times. The V gene is TRBV9, the J gene TRBJ2-1, with TRBD2 matching over 9 bases. After removal of 5 bases from V and 7 bases from J, the junction contained 7 bases not matched to a gene. CDR3 length: 14 residues. Per germline, CDR1 SGDLS and CDR2 YYNGEE. CDR3 DNA sequence: TGTGCCAGCAGTTTAGCGGGAGTGGTGAATGAGCAGTTCTTC. This codes for CASSLAGVVNEQFF.

This clonotype was picked up many times. The CDR3 DNA sequence: TGTGCCAGCAGCAAAACAGGGAGCGCTGAAGCTTTCTTT. Its translation: CASSKTGSAEAFF. The rearrangement joins TRBV7-3 to TRBJ1-1, with D perhaps TRBD1 (6 bases). Trimming took off 5 bases at V and 6 bases at J, with 13 bases between the two ends. Germline V CDR1 and CDR2: SGHTA, FQGTGA. The CDR3 totals 13 residues. The full variable domain, with the rest looked up from reference TRBV7-3 and TRBJ1-1, is GAGVSQTPSNKVTEKGKYVELRCDPISGHTALYWYRQSLGQGPEFLIYFQGTGAADDSGLPNDRFFAVRPEGSVSTLKIQRTERGDSAVYLCASSKTGSAEAFFGQGTRLTVV.

CDR3 loop: CASSPGTSGGLDTQYF. The CDR3 region has the DNA TGTGCCAGCAGCCCCGGGACTAGCGGGGGTCTAGATACGCAGTATTTT. V gene TRBV7-2 combines with J gene TRBJ2-3, with TRBD2 identical over 14 bases. Germline V gene sequence: CDR1 SGHTA, CDR2 FQGNSA. This CDR3 is 16 amino acids long. V lost 5 bases to trimming and J lost 5 bases; unmatched junction nucleotides: 6.

This chain links TRBV12-3 or TRBV12-4 with TRBJ2-5, with D unresolved. The CDR3 length is 14 residues. V was clipped by 2 bases and J by 2 bases, with 9 bases between them. DNA for the CDR3: TGTGCCAGCAGTTTACGGCTACAGCAAGAGACCCAGTACTTC. Protein product: CASSLRLQQETQYF.

The rearrangement links TRBV18 to TRBJ2-7; D is perhaps TRBD1 (6 bases). The CDR3 extends over 15 amino acids. Trimming cost V 2 bases and J 1 base, with 12 bases left between them. Germline CDR1 and CDR2: KGHSH and LQKENI. The CDR3 here is CASSPGQPFSYEQYF. In DNA, the CDR3 is TGTGCCAGCTCACCAGGACAGCCCTTTTCCTACGAGCAGTACTTC.

This clonotype showed up just a few times. The CDR3 DNA reads TGCAGTGCTAGAGATAATAGGGTAGGGCTTAACAATGAGCAGTTCTTC. It specifies CSARDNRVGLNNEQFF. The V call is TRBV20-1, the J call TRBJ2-1, with D unresolved. The germline V gene has CDR1 DFQATT and CDR2 SNEGSKA (reference sequence). Trimming cost V 0 bases and J 5 bases, with 17 bases left between them. The CDR3 is 16 residues long.

The chain carries TRBV5-1 and TRBJ2-3; no clear D. The germline V and J ends were trimmed by 0 bases and 0 bases, with 14 bases remaining between them. Germline V CDR1 and CDR2: SGHRS, YFSETQ. This CDR3 has 17 residues. The CDR3 DNA reads as TGCGCCAGCAGCTTGGCCCTGGACGGAGTTAGCACAGATACGCAGTATTTT. It specifies CASSLALDGVSTDTQYF.

This clonotype turned up a few times. The V call is TRBV2, the J call TRBJ2-7, with TRBD2 matching over 10 bases. The CDR3 consists of 13 residues. V shed 7 bases, J shed 6 bases, and the junction held 6 bases outside the gene matches. The germline gives CDR1 SNHLY, CDR2 FYNNEI. This chain's CDR3 is CASTLAGALEQYF. Here the CDR3 DNA reads TGTGCCAGCACCCTAGCGGGAGCTCTCGAGCAGTACTTC. The full variable domain, in which reference TRBV2 and TRBJ2-7 provide the parts outside the CDR3, is EPEVTQTPSHQVTQMGQEVILRCVPISNHLYFYWYRQILGQKVEFLVSFYNNEISEKSEIFDDQFSVERPDGSNFTLKIRSTKLEDSAMYFCASTLAGALEQYFGPGTRLTVT.

V gene TRBV12-3 or TRBV12-4 combines with J gene TRBJ2-2; TRBD1 is a possible D gene (6 bases). The CDR3 loop spans 15 amino acids. The ends were cut back, 6 bases at V and 0 bases at J, with 11 bases in the middle. DNA of the CDR3: TGTGCCAGCAGACGACAGGACACGAACACCGGGGAGCTGTTTTTT. This translates into CASRRQDTNTGELFF.

This clonotype was seen a few times. The chain combines TRBV12-3 or TRBV12-4 with TRBJ2-5; D tentatively fits TRBD1 or TRBD2 (6 bases each). V lost 2 bases, J lost 5 bases, and 15 bases lay in between. The CDR3 is 15 amino acids. The CDR3 bases are TGTGCCAGCAGTTTACATAGCGGAGGGGGGGAGACCCAGTACTTC. The encoded protein is CASSLHSGGGETQYF.

This clonotype was detected only a few times. The chain links TRBV7-2 to TRBJ2-5, with 10 positions matching TRBD1. The germline V gene has CDR1 SGHTA and CDR2 FQGNSA. The CDR3 totals 16 residues. V lost 4 bases to trimming and J lost 5 bases; unmatched junction nucleotides: 10. The CDR3 here is CASSSFGTGVGETQYF. The CDR3 DNA reads as TGTGCCAGCAGCTCCTTCGGGACAGGGGTTGGCGAGACCCAGTACTTC.